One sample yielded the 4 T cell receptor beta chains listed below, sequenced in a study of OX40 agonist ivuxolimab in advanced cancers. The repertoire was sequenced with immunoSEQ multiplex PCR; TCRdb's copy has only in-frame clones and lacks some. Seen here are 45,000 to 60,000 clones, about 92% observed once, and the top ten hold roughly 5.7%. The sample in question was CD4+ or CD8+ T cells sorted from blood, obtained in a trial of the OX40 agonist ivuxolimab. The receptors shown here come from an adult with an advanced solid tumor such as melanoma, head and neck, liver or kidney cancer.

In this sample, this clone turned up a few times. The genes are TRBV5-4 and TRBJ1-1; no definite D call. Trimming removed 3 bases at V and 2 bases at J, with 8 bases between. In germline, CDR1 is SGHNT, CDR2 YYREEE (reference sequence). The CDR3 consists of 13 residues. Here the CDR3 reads CASSWAQNTEAFF. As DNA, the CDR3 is TGTGCCAGCAGCTGGGCCCAAAACACTGAAGCTTTCTTT. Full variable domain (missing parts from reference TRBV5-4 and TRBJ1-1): ETGVTQSPTHLIKTRGQQVTLRCSSQSGHNTVSWYQQALGQGPQFIFQYYREEENGRGNFPPRFSGLQFPNYSSELNVNALELDDSALYLCASSWAQNTEAFFGQGTRLTVV.

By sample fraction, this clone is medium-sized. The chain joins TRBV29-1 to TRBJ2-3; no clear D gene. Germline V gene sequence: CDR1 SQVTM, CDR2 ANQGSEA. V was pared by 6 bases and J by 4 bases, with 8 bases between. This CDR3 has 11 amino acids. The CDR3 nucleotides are TGCAGCGTAGGCGTATCAGATACGCAGTATTTT. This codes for CSVGVSDTQYF.

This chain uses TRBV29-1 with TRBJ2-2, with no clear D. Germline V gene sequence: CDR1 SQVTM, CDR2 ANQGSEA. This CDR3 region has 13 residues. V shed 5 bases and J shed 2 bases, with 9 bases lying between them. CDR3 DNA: TGCAGCGTTAGTACTTCAAACACCGGGGAGCTGTTTTTT. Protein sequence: CSVSTSNTGELFF.

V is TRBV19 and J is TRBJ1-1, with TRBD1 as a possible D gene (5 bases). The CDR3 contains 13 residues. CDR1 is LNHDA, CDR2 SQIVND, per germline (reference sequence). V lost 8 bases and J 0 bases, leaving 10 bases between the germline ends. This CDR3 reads CASGASMNTEAFF. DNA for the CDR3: TGTGCCAGTGGGGCCTCTATGAACACTGAAGCTTTCTTT.